This T cell receptor beta chain was recorded in a study of T cell changes during pregnancy in multiple sclerosis. V shed 0 bases and J 5 bases; nucleotides not matched to a gene: 1. Looked up from germline, CDR1 is SGDLS and CDR2 is YYNGEE. This CDR3 spans 13 amino acids. Clones were sequenced by immunoSEQ multiplex PCR, and TCRdb holds only the in-frame ones, with some missing. The sample includes about 80,000 clones, about 90% seen only once; the top ten take approximately 2.5%. The rearrangement uses TRBV9 and TRBJ2-7; 8 positions agree with TRBD1. The sequence was collected from a female donor with multiple sclerosis, enrolled in a pregnancy study. Sequencing used peripheral blood, obtained before pregnancy. The CDR3 loop is CASSVGRGHEQYF. Written as DNA, the CDR3 is TGTGCCAGCAGCGTAGGCAGGGGGCACGAGCAGTACTTC.